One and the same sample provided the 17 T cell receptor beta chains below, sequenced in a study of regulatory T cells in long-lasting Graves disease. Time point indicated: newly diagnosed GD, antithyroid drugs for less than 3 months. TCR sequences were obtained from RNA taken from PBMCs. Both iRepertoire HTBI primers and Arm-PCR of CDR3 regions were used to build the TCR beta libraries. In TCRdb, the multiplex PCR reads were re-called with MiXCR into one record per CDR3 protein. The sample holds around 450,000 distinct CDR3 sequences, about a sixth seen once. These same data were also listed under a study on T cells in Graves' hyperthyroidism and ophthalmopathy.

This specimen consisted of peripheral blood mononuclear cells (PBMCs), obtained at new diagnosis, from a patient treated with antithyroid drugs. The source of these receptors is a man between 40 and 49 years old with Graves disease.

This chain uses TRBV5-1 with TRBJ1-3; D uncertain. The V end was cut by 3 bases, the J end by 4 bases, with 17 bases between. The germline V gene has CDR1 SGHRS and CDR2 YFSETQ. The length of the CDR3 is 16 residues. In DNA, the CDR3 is TGCGCCAGCAGCTATTTATCCGGGTCCCAAGGAAACACCATATATTTT. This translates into CASSYLSGSQGNTIYF. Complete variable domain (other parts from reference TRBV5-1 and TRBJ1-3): KAGVTQTPRYLIKTRGQQVTLSCSPISGHRSVSWYQQTPGQGLQFLFEYFSETQRNKGNFPGRFSGRQFSNSRSEMNVSTLELGDSALYLCASSYLSGSQGNTIYFGEGSWLTVV.

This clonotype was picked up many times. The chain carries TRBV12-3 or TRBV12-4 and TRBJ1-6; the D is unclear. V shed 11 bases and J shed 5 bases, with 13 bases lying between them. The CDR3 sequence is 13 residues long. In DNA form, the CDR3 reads TGTGCCTGCAACGAGGGCCATAATTCACCCCTCCACTTT. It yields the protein CACNEGHNSPLHF.

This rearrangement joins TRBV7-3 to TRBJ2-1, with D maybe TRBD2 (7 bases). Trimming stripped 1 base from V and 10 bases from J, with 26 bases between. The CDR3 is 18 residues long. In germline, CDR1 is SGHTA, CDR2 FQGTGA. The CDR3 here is CASSLKGMGEGERGEQFF. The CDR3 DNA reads TGTGCCAGCAGCTTAAAAGGAATGGGGGAGGGGGAGAGGGGCGAGCAGTTCTTC.

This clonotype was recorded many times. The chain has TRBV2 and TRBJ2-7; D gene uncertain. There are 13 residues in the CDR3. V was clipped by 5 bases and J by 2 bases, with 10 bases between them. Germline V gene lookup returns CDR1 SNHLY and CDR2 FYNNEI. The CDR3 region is CASSKTDPYEQYF. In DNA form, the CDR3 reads TGTGCCAGCAGTAAGACGGACCCCTACGAGCAGTACTTC.

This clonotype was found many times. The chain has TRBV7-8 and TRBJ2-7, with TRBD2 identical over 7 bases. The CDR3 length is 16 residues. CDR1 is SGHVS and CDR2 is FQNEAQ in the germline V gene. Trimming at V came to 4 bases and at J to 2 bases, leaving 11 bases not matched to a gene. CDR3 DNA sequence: TGTGCCAGCAGCTCCACCAAGGAGCGGGGCCCCTACGAGCAGTACTTC. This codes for CASSSTKERGPYEQYF. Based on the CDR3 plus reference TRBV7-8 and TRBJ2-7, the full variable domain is GAGVSQSPRYKVAKRGQDVALRCDPISGHVSLFWYQQALGQGPEFLTYFQNEAQLDKSGLPSDRFFAERPEGSVSTLKIQRTQQEDSAVYLCASSSTKERGPYEQYFGPGTRLTVT.

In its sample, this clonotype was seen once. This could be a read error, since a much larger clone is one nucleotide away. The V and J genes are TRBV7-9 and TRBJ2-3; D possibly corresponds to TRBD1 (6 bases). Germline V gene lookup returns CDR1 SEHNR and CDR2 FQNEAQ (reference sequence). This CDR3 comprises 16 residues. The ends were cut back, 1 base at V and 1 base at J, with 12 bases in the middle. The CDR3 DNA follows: TGTGCCAGCAGCTTAGTCCACAGGGATGGCACAGATACGCAGTATTTT. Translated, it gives CASSLVHRDGTDTQYF.

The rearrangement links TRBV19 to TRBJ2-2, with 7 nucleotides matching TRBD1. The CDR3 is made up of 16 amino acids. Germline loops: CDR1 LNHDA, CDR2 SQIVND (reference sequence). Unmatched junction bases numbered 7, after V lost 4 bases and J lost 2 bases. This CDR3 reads CASSRQGWANTGELFF. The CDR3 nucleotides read TGTGCCAGTAGTAGACAGGGATGGGCTAACACCGGGGAGCTGTTTTTT.

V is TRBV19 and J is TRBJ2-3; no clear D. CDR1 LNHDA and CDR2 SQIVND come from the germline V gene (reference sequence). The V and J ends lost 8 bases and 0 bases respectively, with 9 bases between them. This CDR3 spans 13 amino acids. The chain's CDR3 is CASQAVSTDTQYF. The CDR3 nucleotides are TGTGCCAGTCAGGCGGTTAGCACAGATACGCAGTATTTT. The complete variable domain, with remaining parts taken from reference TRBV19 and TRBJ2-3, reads DGGITQSPKYLFRKEGQNVTLSCEQNLNHDAMYWYRQDPGQGLRLIYYSQIVNDFQKGDIAEGYSVSREKKESFPLTVTSAQKNPTAFYLCASQAVSTDTQYFGPGTRLTVL.

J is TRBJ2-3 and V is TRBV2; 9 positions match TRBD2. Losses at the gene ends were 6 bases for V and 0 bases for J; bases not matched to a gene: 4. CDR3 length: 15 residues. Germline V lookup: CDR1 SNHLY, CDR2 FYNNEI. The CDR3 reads CASRLAGQSTDTQYF. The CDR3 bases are TGTGCCAGCAGGCTAGCGGGACAGAGCACAGATACGCAGTATTTT. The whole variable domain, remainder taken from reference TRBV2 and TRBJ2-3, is EPEVTQTPSHQVTQMGQEVILRCVPISNHLYFYWYRQILGQKVEFLVSFYNNEISEKSEIFDDQFSVERPDGSNFTLKIRSTKLEDSAMYFCASRLAGQSTDTQYFGPGTRLTVL.

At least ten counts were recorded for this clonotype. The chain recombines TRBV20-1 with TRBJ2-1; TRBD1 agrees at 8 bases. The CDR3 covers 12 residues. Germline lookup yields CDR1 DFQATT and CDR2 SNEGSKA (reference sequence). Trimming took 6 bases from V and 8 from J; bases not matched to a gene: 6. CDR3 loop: CSATDRGDEQFF. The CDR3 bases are TGCAGTGCCACAGACAGGGGCGATGAGCAGTTCTTC.

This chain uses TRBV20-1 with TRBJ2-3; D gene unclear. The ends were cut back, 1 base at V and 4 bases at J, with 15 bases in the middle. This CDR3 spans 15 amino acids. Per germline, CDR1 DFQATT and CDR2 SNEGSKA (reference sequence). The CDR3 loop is CSARAGPTVPDTQYF. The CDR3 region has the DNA TGCAGTGCTAGAGCTGGACCGACGGTGCCAGATACGCAGTATTTT.

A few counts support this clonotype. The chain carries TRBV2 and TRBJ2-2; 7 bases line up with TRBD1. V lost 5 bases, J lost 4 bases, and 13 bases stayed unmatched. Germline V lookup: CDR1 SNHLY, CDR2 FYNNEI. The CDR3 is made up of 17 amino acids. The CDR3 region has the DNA TGTGCCAGCAGTTATCCCAGGGGGTTGCAGGGCACCGGGGAGCTGTTTTTT. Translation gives CASSYPRGLQGTGELFF.

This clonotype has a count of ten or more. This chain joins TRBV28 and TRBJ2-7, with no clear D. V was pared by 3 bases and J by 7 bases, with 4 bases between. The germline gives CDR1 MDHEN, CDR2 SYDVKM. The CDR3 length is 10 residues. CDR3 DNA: TGTGCCAGCAGTTTGGGGGAGCAGTACTTC. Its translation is CASSLGEQYF.

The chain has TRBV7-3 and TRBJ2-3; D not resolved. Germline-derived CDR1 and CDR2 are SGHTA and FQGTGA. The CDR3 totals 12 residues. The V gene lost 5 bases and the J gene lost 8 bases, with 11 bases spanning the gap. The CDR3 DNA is TGTGCCAGCAGCCTTCTACGAGGTACGCAGTATTTT. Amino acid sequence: CASSLLRGTQYF.

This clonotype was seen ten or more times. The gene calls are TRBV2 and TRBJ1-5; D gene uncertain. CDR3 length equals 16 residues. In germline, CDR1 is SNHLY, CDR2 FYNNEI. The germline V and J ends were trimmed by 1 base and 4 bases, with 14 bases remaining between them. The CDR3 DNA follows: TGTGCCAGCAGTGAAGGGGGAAGGCGGAAGAATCAGCCCCAGCATTTT. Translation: CASSEGGRRKNQPQHF.

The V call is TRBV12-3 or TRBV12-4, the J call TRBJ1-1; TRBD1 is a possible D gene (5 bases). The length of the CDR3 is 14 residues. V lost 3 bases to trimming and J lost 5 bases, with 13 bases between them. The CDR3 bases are TGTGCCAGCAGTTTGGAGGGGCGCGGAACTGAAGCTTTCTTT. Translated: CASSLEGRGTEAFF.

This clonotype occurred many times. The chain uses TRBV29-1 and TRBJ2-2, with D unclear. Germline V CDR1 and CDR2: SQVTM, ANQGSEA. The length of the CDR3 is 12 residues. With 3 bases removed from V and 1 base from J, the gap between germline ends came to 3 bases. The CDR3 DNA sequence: TGCAGCGTTGACAAGAACACCGGGGAGCTGTTTTTT. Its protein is CSVDKNTGELFF.